The entry that follows covers one TCR beta chain sequence. This clone appeared once. What this receptor recognizes is not known. Per-base quality was not reported, and no clone a single base away is much larger than it. This sample was taken from a study of blood T cell repertoires in COVID-19 (TCRdb year 2020). Regarding the complete study: The collaborator samples originated in the United States, Italy and Spain and spanned the acute and convalescent phases of COVID-19. The samples were drawn from the first 160 participants of the ongoing ImmuneRACE study and from 1,254 subjects provided by 6 global collaborators. The prospective study material was composed of cDNA or gDNA derived from T cells, B-cell-depleted T cells, or PBMCs. Nearly every sample came with metadata listing a de-identified subject ID, COVID-19 status, age in years and sex. Where available, HLA class I and class II types were obtained from metadata supplied by the sample provider rather than from assay-based typing. Subjects who had been exposed to COVID-19, were actively infected with it, or had recovered from it provided the deeply sampled blood TCRbeta repertoires that made up the dataset. The repertoires were made available in a free public database intended to serve as a resource for research on the immune response to SARS-CoV-2.

In Seattle, one collaborating source enrolled patients while the infection was active and tracked those patients longitudinally over the course of disease. Each collaborating institution followed its own protocols to collect whole blood in K2EDTA tubes. For TCRbeta analysis, collaborators shipped samples as frozen whole blood, isolated PBMCs, or DNA extracted from either of those sample types. Results and caveats for the whole study, not just this receptor: How much clinical and demographic metadata was included differed by source and by participant, and the metadata was provided uncurated.

From the germline V gene (reference sequence), CDR1 is LNHDA and CDR2 is SQIVND. V is reduced by 3 bases and J by 0 bases, leaving a spacing of 9 bases between them. Spanning cysteine to phenylalanine, the CDR3 consists of 15 amino acids. The entry retains the CDR3 DNA only, 45 bases that are in frame from base 1. TCRbeta CDR3 regions were amplified from genomic DNA by means of the immunoSEQ Assay, a bias-controlled multiplex PCR. Per the original workflow: The number of nucleated cells in each sample was estimated by amplification of reference gene primers within the assay. To quantify the absolute abundance of each unique TCRbeta CDR3 rearrangement, sequence reads were collapsed and filtered. Productive Simpson clonality was computed per sample as the square root of Simpson's diversity index over productive rearrangements. This is the immuneACCESS table as TCRdb keeps it, with only in-frame sequences that have V and J called. A part of the clones is gone; compared with another copy, unresolved V genes explain less than half, and the rest is unexplained. Clone size and V and J calls were adopted from that table, with D and trimming inferred from the DNA. Within this sample are about 360,000 clones, with approximately 86% of them counted one time only. The ten largest clones represent 7% to 7.5% of the sample.

The chain couples TRBV19 to TRBJ1-5, and the D gene may be TRBD1, 5 bases matching. The sequencing sample was made of peripheral blood. The sequence came from a woman aged 60 to 75 with COVID-19, enrolled during active disease. The CDR3 loop reads CASSILGVSNQPQHF. The DNA sequence follows: TGTGCCAGTAGTATCTTAGGGGTTAGCAATCAGCCCCAGCATTTT.